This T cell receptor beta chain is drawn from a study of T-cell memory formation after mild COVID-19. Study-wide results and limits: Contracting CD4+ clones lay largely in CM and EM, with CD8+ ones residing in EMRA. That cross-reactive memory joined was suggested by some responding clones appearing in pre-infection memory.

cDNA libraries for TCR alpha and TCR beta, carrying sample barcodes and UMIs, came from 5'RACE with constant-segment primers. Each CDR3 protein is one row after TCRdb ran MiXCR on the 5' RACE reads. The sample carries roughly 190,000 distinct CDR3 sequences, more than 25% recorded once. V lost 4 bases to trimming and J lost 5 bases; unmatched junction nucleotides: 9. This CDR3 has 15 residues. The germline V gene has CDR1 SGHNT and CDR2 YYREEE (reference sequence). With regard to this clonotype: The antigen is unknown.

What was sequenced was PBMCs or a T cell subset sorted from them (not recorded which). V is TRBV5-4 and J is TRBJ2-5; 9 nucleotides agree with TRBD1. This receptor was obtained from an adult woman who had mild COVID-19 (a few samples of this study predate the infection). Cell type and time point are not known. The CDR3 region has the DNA TGTGCCAGCAGCCTAACGACAGGGGGTGGCGAGACCCAGTACTTC. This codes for CASSLTTGGGETQYF.